This T cell receptor beta chain was observed in a study of cytomegalovirus exposure and HLA in healthy donors. About the study: Unique TCRs from HLA-typed donors, 70 million to 85 million of them, were held in an early data release.

The PCR ran on 60 Vbeta and 13 Jbeta primers. Method: immunoSEQ multiplex PCR; TCRdb's copy keeps in-frame clones and lacks some. Seen here are 100,000 to 150,000 clones, 76% observed once, and the top ten hold 1.8%. Study observations and caveats: Several of the most significant clusters appeared, in a later analysis, to be linked to common viral pathogens. Later analysis reportedly placed an Asian-associated ancestry cluster below the roughly 700-donor mean in N-insertions.

In the case of this clone: Antigen specificity is unknown.

Sequencing was performed on PBMCs. The receptor was isolated from a female donor in good health and CMV-seropositive.

The CDR3 loop reads CASSPPGAGGSQPQHF. The CDR3 bases are TGTGCCAGCAGCCCCCCTGGGGCAGGGGGAAGTCAGCCCCAGCATTTT. The chain has TRBV7-9 and TRBJ1-5, with 7 bases fitting TRBD1. The V segment lost 5 bases and the J segment 6 bases; nucleotides outside the gene matches: 13. CDR1 SEHNR and CDR2 FQNEAQ come from the germline V gene (reference sequence). The CDR3 runs 16 residues.